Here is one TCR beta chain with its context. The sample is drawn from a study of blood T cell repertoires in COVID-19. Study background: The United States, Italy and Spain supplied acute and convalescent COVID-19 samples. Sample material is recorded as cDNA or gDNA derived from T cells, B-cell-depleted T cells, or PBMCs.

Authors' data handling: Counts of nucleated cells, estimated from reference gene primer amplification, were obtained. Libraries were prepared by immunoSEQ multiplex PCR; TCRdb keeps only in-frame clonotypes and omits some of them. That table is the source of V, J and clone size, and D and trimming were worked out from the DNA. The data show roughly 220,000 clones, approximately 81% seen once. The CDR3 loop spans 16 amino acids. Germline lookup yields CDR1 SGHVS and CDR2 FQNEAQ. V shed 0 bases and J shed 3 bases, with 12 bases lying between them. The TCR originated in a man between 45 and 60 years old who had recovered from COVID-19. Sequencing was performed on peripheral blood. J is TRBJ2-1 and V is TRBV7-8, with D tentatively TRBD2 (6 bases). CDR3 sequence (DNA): TGTGCCAGCAGCTTAGCAACTAGCCAAAACTACAATGAGCAGTTCTTC. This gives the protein CASSLATSQNYNEQFF.